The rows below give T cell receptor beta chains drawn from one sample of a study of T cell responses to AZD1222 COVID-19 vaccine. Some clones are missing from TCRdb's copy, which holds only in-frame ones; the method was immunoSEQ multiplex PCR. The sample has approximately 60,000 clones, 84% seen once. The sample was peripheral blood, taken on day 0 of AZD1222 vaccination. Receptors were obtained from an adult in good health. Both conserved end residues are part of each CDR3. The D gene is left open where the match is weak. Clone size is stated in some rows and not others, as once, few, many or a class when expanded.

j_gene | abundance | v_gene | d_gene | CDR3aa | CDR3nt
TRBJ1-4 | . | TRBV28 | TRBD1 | CASSSPGQGNEKLFF | TGTGCCAGCAGTTCCCCTGGACAGGGTAATGAAAAACTGTTTTTT
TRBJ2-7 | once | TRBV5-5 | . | CASSLLDSYEQYF | TGTGCCAGCAGCTTGTTGGACTCCTACGAGCAGTACTTC
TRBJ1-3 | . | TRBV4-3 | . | CASSQWGRGNTIYF | TGCGCCAGCAGCCAATGGGGCCGAGGAAACACCATATATTTT
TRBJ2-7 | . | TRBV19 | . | CASSKGRQTYEQYF | TGTGCCAGTAGTAAAGGACGTCAAACCTACGAGCAGTACTTC
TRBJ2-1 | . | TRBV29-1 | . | CSVLGSSYNEQFF | TGCAGCGTTCTGGGAAGCTCCTACAATGAGCAGTTCTTC
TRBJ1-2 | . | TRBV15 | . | CATSRRGDYGYTF | TGTGCCACCAGCAGAAGGGGGGATTACGGCTACACCTTC
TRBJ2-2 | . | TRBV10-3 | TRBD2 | CAISKAGGANTGELFF | TGTGCCATCAGCAAAGCGGGGGGGGCGAACACCGGGGAGCTGTTTTTT
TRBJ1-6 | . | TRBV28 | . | CASSSDLYNSPLHF | TGTGCCAGCAGTTCTGACCTCTATAATTCACCCCTCCACTTT
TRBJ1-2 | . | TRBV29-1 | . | CSVEDSGGALYGYTF | TGCAGCGTTGAAGATTCGGGGGGAGCTCTCTATGGCTACACCTTC
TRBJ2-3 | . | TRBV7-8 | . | CASSHRRNTDTQYF | TGTGCCAGCAGCCACCGACGCAATACAGATACGCAGTATTTT
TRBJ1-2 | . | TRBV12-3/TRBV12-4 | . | CASRDLNYGYTF | TGTGCCAGCAGGGACCTTAACTATGGCTACACCTTC
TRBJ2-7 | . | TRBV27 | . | CASSLSRDYEQYF | TGTGCCAGCAGTTTAAGCAGGGATTACGAGCAGTACTTC
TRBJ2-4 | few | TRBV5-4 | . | CASSLPSREKNIQYF | TGTGCCAGCAGCTTACCCAGCAGGGAGAAAAACATTCAGTACTTC
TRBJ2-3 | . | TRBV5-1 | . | CASSPAGGGLPDTQYF | TGCGCCAGCAGCCCGGCAGGGGGGGGGCTACCAGATACGCAGTATTTT
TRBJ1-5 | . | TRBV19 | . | CASSGTGNNQPQHF | TGTGCCAGTAGTGGAACAGGGAACAATCAGCCCCAGCATTTT
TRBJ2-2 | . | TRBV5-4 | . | CASSPSVARANTGELFF | TGTGCCAGCAGCCCCTCGGTGGCCAGGGCGAACACCGGGGAGCTGTTTTTT
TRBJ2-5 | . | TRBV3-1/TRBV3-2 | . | CASSQESRYQETQYF | TGTGCCAGCAGCCAAGAGAGCAGGTACCAAGAGACCCAGTACTTC
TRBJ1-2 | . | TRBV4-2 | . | CASSLPTPMGADYGYTF | TGTGCCAGCAGCCTCCCGACACCAATGGGGGCCGACTATGGCTACACCTTC
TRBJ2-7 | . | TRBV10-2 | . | CASSRYTSYEQYF | TGCGCCAGCAGTCGCTACACCTCCTACGAGCAGTACTTC
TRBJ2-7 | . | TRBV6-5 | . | CASGRAGPSYEQYF | TGTGCCAGCGGTAGGGCTGGGCCCAGCTACGAGCAGTACTTC
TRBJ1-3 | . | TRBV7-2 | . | CASSLPRRSGNTIYF | TGTGCCAGCAGCTTACCGCGGCGCTCTGGAAACACCATATATTTT
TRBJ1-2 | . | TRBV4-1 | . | CASSQESHPGYGYTF | TGCGCCAGCAGCCAAGAGTCCCACCCCGGCTATGGCTACACCTTC
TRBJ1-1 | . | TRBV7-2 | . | CASSLVSDTEAFF | TGTGCCAGCAGCTTAGTTAGCGACACTGAAGCTTTCTTT
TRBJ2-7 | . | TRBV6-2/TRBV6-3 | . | CASSFDQSGTPYEQYF | TGTGCCAGCAGTTTCGACCAATCCGGGACACCCTACGAGCAGTACTTC
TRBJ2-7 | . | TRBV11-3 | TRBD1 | CASSQGQSSYEQYF | TGTGCCAGCAGCCAGGGACAGAGCTCCTACGAGCAGTACTTC
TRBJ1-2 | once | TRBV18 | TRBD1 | CASSPGDSYYGYTF | TGTGCCAGCTCACCAGGGGACAGCTATTATGGCTACACCTTC
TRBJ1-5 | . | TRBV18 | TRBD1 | CASSLSRQGGNQPQHF | TGTGCCAGCTCACTTTCTCGACAGGGAGGCAATCAGCCCCAGCATTTT
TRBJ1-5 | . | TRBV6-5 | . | CASGRVGSDQPQHF | TGTGCCAGCGGCAGAGTAGGCAGCGATCAGCCCCAGCATTTT
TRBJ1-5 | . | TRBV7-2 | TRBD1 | CASSPDRDQPQHF | TGTGCCAGCAGCCCGGACAGGGATCAGCCCCAGCATTTT
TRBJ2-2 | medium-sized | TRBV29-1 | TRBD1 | CSVVRGSFSGELFF | TGCAGCGTTGTCAGGGGGAGTTTCTCCGGGGAGCTGTTTTTT
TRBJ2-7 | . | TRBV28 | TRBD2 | CASSLDVAGGDYEQYF | TGTGCCAGCAGTTTGGACGTAGCGGGGGGGGATTACGAGCAGTACTTC
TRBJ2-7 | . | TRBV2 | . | CASQQSFYEQYF | TGTGCCAGTCAACAGAGTTTCTACGAGCAGTACTTC
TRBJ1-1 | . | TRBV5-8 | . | CASSLDGWNTEAFF | TGTGCCAGCAGCTTGGACGGTTGGAACACTGAAGCTTTCTTT
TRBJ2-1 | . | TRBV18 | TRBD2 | CASSPPVSGGINYEQFF | TGTGCCAGCTCACCACCGGTAAGCGGGGGAATAAACTATGAGCAGTTCTTC
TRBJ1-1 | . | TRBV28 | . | CASSLRSTSNTEAFF | TGTGCCAGCAGCCTCCGGAGTACTTCCAACACTGAAGCTTTCTTT
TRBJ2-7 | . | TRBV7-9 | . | CASSPDEQYF | TGTGCCAGCAGCCCGGACGAGCAGTACTTC
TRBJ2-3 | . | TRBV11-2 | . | CASSLGGTKGDTQYF | TGTGCCAGCAGCTTAGGGGGCACGAAGGGTGATACGCAGTATTTT
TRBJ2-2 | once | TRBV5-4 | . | CASSLDGINTGELFF | TGTGCCAGCAGCTTGGACGGTATCAACACCGGGGAGCTGTTTTTT
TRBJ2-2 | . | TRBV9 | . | CASSLNRDRNTGELFF | TGTGCCAGCAGCCTAAATAGGGACCGAAACACCGGGGAGCTGTTTTTT
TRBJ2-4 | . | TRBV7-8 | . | CASGNSRTGLAKNIQYF | TGTGCCAGCGGGAATTCAAGGACCGGTCTAGCCAAAAACATTCAGTACTTC
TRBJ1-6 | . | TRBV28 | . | CASSFGGRSNSPLHF | TGTGCCAGCAGTTTTGGGGGCCGGAGTAATTCACCCCTCCACTTT
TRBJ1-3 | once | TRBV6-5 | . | CASSSAGGNTIYF | TGTGCCAGCAGCTCGGCAGGTGGAAACACCATATATTTT
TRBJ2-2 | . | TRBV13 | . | CASSSQTGELFF | TGTGCCAGCAGCTCACAAACCGGGGAGCTGTTTTTT
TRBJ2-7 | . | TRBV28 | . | CASSTRGEPKPPFYEQYF | TGTGCCAGCAGTACCCGCGGCGAGCCTAAACCCCCTTTCTACGAGCAGTACTTC
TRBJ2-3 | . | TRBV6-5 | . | CASSYDPGLDTQYF | TGTGCCAGCAGTTACGACCCGGGGCTGGATACGCAGTATTTT